The clone carrying this TCR beta chain came up many times. Its target is not known. RNA transcripts served as the template for amplifying TCR beta CDR3 regions. Using the HTBI primer set, a first-round RT-PCR was run on the TCR CDR3. Each CDR3 protein gets one entry after TCRdb re-called the multiplex PCR reads with MiXCR. This table holds approximately 200,000 distinct CDR3 sequences, about 16% found once. This record belongs to a study of T cells in Graves' hyperthyroidism and ophthalmopathy. Study-wide background: Peripheral blood collection took place at initial diagnosis, before any treatment.

Study-wide results and caveats: Among clonotypes expanded in thyroid above 0.001, most were also found in blood. Ophthalmopathy was model-predicted a median about 6.7 months pre-onset.

The V gene end was trimmed by 4 bases and the J gene end by 1 base; junction bases not matched to a gene: 4. The CDR3 runs 14 residues. CDR1 and CDR2 from the germline V gene are DFQATT and SNEGSKA (reference sequence). Hyperthyroidism of Graves' type that showed no ophthalmopathy progression within 18 months was stable. Sequenced sample: blood. The sequence was collected from a man in his forties with Graves' hyperthyroidism. This rearrangement joins TRBV20-1 to TRBJ2-5; 9 bases agree with TRBD2. The CDR3, as DNA: TGCAGTGCTAAGGTAGCGGGGGCCCAAGAGACCCAGTACTTC. Translated: CSAKVAGAQETQYF.